This T cell receptor (beta chain) was identified during a study of CD8+ T cells in alopecia areata. Study as a whole: Those patients who were treated received oral tofacitinib, which was given at 5 to 10 mg twice daily for moderate-to-severe alopecia areata. Percent affected scalp area, the SALT score, rated treated patients' severity. Whole-study results and caveats: Expanded CD8+ clones among the top 100, and scalp clonality, were significantly decreased by tofacitinib.

After isolation, RNA underwent reverse transcription to generate cDNA as the sequencing template. The data were produced by immunoSEQ multiplex PCR, yet TCRdb's version contains in-frame clones alone and is incomplete. The sample consists of about 180,000 clones, 58% of them appearing once. Treatment here: oral pan-JAK inhibitor, 5-10 mg twice daily. Comment on this clone: The target antigen is unknown.

V lost 7 bases to trimming and J lost 6 bases; unmatched junction nucleotides: 8. Germline V gene data show CDR1 as SGHTA and CDR2 as FQGNSA. The CDR3 runs to 14 residues. Specimen: CD4+ T cells sorted from blood, collected between weeks 55 and 65, from a patient treated with tofacitinib. The V gene is TRBV7-2, the J gene TRBJ2-1, with 8 bases aligning to TRBD2. The sequence was obtained from a human donor with alopecia areata. CDR3 DNA: TGTGCCAGCACCTCGGGAGGGAGCTTCAATGAGCAGTTCTTC. It is translated as CASTSGGSFNEQFF.